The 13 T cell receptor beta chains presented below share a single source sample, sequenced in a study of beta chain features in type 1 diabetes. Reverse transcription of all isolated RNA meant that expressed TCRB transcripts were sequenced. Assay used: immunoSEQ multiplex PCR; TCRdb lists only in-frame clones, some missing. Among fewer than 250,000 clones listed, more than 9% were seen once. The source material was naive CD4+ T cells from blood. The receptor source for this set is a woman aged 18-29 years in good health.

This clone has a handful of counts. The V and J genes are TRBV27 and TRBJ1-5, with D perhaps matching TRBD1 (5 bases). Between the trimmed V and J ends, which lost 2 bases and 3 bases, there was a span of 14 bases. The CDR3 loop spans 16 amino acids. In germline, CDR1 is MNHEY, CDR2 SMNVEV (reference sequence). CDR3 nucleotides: TGTGCCAGCAGTTTAGCGTTCGGGGGACCCAATCAGCCCCAGCATTTT. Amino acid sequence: CASSLAFGGPNQPQHF.

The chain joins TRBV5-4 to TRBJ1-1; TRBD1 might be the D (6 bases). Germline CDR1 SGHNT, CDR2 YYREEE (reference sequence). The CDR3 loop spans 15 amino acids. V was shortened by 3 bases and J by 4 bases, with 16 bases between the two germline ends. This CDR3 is CASSSPYRDRTEAFF. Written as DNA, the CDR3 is TGTGCCAGCAGCTCGCCGTACAGGGATCGCACTGAAGCTTTCTTT. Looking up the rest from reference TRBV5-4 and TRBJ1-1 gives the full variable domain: ETGVTQSPTHLIKTRGQQVTLRCSSQSGHNTVSWYQQALGQGPQFIFQYYREEENGRGNFPPRFSGLQFPNYSSELNVNALELDDSALYLCASSSPYRDRTEAFFGQGTRLTVV.

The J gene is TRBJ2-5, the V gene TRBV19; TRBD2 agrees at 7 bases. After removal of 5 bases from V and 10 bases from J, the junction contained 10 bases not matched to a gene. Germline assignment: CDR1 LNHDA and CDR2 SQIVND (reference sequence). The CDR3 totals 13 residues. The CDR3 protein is CASSSGLDRGQYF. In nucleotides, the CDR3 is TGTGCCAGTAGTTCAGGACTAGATCGCGGCCAGTACTTC.

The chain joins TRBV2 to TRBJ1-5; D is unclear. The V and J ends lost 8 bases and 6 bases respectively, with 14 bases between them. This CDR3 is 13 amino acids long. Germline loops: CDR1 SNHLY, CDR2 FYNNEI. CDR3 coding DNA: TGTGCCAGCGATAGCAAGGAGGGTCAGCCCCAGCATTTT. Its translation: CASDSKEGQPQHF.

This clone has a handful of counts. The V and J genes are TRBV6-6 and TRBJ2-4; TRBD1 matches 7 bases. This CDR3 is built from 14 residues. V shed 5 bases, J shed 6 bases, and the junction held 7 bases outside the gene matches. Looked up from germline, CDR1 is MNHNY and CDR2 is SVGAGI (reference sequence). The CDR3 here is CASSPWSGGNIQYF. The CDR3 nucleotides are TGTGCCAGCAGTCCCTGGTCAGGGGGAAACATTCAGTACTTC.

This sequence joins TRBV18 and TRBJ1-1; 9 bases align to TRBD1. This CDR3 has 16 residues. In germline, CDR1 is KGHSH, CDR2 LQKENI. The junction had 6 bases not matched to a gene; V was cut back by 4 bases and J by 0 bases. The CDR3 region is CASSHRDRVLNTEAFF. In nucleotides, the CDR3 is TGTGCCAGCTCACACCGGGACAGGGTATTGAACACTGAAGCTTTCTTT.

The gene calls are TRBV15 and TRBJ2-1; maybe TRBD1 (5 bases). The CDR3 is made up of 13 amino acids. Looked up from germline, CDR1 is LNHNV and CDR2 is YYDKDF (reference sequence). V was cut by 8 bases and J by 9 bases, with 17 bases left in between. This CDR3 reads CATSAGIVSEQFF. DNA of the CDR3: TGTGCCACCTCAGCAGGGATCGTTAGTGAGCAGTTCTTC. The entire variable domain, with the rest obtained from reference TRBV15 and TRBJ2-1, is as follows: DAMVIQNPRYQVTQFGKPVTLSCSQTLNHNVMYWYQQKSSQAPKLLFHYYDKDFNNEADTPDNFQSRRPNTSFCFLDIRSPGLGDTAMYLCATSAGIVSEQFFGPGTRLTVL.

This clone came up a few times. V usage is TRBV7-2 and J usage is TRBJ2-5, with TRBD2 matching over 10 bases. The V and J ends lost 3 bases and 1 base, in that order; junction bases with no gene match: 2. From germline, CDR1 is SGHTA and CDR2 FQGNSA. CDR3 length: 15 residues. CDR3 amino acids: CASSFSGGFQETQYF. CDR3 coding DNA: TGTGCCAGCAGCTTTAGCGGGGGGTTCCAAGAGACCCAGTACTTC.

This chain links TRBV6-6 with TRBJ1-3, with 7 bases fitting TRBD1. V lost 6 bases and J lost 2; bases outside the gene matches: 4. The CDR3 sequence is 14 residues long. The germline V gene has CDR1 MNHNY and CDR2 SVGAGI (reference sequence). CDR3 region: CASSKTGTGNTIYF. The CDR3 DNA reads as TGTGCCAGCAGCAAGACAGGGACTGGAAACACCATATATTTT.

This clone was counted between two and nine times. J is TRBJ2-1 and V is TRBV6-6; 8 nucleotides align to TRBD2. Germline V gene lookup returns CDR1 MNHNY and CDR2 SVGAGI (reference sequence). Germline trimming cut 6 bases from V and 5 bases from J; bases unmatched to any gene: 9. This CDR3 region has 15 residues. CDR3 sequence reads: CASRNIAGKHNEQFF. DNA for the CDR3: TGTGCCAGCAGGAACATAGCGGGAAAACACAATGAGCAGTTCTTC.

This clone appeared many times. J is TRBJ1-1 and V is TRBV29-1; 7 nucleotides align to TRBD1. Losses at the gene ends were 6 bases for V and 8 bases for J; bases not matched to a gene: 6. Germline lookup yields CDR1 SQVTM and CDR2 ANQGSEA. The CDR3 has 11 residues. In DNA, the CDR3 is TGCAGCGTCGGTGGGACAGTAGAAGCTTTCTTT. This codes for CSVGGTVEAFF.

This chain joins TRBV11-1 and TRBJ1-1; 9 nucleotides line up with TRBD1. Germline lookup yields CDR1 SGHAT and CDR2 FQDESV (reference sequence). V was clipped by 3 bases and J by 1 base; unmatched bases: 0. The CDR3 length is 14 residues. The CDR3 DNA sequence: TGTGCCAGCAGCTTGGACAGGGGGAACACTGAAGCTTTCTTT. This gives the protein CASSLDRGNTEAFF.

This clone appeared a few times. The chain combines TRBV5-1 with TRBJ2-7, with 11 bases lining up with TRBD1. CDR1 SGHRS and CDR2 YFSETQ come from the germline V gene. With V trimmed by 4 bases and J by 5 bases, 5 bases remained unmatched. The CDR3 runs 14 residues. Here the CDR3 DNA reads TGCGCCAGCAGCCCCGGGACAGGGGGGGACGAGCAGTACTTC. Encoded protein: CASSPGTGGDEQYF.